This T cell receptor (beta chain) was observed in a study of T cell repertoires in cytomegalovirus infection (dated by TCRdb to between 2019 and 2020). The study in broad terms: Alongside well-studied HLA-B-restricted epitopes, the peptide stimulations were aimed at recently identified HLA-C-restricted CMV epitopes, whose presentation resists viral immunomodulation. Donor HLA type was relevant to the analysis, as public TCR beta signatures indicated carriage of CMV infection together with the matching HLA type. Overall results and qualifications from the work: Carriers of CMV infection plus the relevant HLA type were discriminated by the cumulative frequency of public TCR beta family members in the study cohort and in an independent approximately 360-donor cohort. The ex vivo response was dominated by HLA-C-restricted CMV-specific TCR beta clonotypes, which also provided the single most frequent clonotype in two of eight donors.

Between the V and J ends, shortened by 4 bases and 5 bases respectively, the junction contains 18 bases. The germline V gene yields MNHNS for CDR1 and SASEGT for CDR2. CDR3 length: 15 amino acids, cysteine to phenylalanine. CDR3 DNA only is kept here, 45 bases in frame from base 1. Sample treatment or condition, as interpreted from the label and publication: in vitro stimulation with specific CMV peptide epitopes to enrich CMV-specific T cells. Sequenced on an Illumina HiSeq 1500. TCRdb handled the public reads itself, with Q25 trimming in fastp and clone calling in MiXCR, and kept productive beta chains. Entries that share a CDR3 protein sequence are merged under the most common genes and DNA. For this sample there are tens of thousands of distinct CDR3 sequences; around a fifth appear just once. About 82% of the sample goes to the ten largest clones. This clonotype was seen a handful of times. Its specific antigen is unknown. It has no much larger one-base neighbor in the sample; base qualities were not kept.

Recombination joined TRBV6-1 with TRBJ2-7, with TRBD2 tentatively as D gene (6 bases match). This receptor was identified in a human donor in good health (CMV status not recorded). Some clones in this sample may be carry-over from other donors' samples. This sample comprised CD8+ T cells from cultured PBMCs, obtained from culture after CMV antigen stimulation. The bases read TGTGCCAGCAGTGCCCGGGAGACGGCCCCCAACGAGCAGTACTTC. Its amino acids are CASSARETAPNEQYF.